The rows below give T cell receptor beta chains drawn from one sample of a study of control samples from healthy donors and cancer patients. Profiling relied on immunoSEQ multiplex PCR, and the TCRdb table lists in-frame clones only, not all of them. This table has about 150,000 clones, about 93% appearing once. Sequencing input: blood. Receptors originate from a man in his forties or fifties in good health. Both conserved end residues are part of each CDR3. A D gene is named only where the DNA matches it firmly. Clone size is not always given. Where it is, it says once, few, many or a class for expanded clones.

clone size,CDR3 length,V gene,D gene,J gene,CDR3 DNA,CDR3 protein
.,14,TRBV9,.,TRBJ2-3,TGTGCCAGCAGCGTAAGGCGGGTGACAGATACGCAGTATTTT,CASSVRRVTDTQYF
once,15,TRBV19,TRBD2,TRBJ2-7,TGTGCCAGTAGCCCCCCGGGGGGACTAGAGGCCGAGCAGTACTTC,CASSPPGGLEAEQYF
.,13,TRBV28,.,TRBJ1-2,TGTGCCAGCAGTTTACAGGGGACCTATGGCTACACCTTC,CASSLQGTYGYTF
.,16,TRBV3-1/TRBV3-2,TRBD2,TRBJ2-1,TGTGCCAGCAGCCCCAGACTAGCGGGAGCCTACAATGAGCAGTTCTTC,CASSPRLAGAYNEQFF
.,13,TRBV7-9,.,TRBJ1-2,TGTGCCAGCAGCTCGGACCCTAACTATGGCTACACCTTC,CASSSDPNYGYTF
.,13,TRBV18,.,TRBJ1-2,TGTGCCAGCTCACCGGTTGAGGACTATGGCTACACCTTC,CASSPVEDYGYTF
.,15,TRBV5-4,TRBD1,TRBJ2-2,TGTGCCAGCAGCAGACAGGGGGCGGACACCGGGGAGCTGTTTTTT,CASSRQGADTGELFF
.,15,TRBV30,TRBD2,TRBJ2-7,TGTGCCTGGACCCCCCTAGCGGGCCTCTCCTACGAGCAGTACTTC,CAWTPLAGLSYEQYF
.,12,TRBV2,TRBD2,TRBJ2-7,TGTGCCAGCAGGCGGGAGGGCCGCGAGCAGTACTTC,CASRREGREQYF
.,16,TRBV28,TRBD2,TRBJ2-7,TGTGCCAGCAGTTTATCCGTTAGCGGGATCTCCTACGAGCAGTACTTC,CASSLSVSGISYEQYF
.,17,TRBV7-8,.,TRBJ1-5,TGTGCCAGCAGCTTAGATTCCCGGGGTTCAAGCAATCAGCCCCAGCATTTT,CASSLDSRGSSNQPQHF
.,13,TRBV11-2,.,TRBJ2-1,TGTGCCAGCAGCTTAGCCGGGGCGGGTGAGCAGTTCTTC,CASSLAGAGEQFF
.,15,TRBV2,TRBD1,TRBJ1-5,TGTGCCAGCAGGCTCGGGACAGGGGGAAATCAGCCCCAGCATTTT,CASRLGTGGNQPQHF
.,15,TRBV19,TRBD2,TRBJ2-1,TGTGCCAGTATCGGACGGACTAGCAACTACAATGAGCAGTTCTTC,CASIGRTSNYNEQFF
.,15,TRBV28,TRBD1,TRBJ2-5,TGTGCCAGCAGCCCTGCCGGGACAGGGAAAGAGACCCAGTACTTC,CASSPAGTGKETQYF
.,15,TRBV5-1,.,TRBJ2-3,TGCGCCAGCAGCTTGGATACGGTCTTCACAGATACGCAGTATTTT,CASSLDTVFTDTQYF
.,17,TRBV19,TRBD1,TRBJ2-6,TGTGCCAGTAGTGGGACAGGGTGGTCCTCTGGGGCCAACGTCCTGACTTTC,CASSGTGWSSGANVLTF
.,16,TRBV18,TRBD2,TRBJ2-1,TGTGCCAGCTCATCTGGGACTAGCGGTTCCTACAATGAGCAGTTCTTC,CASSSGTSGSYNEQFF
.,16,TRBV3-1/TRBV3-2,.,TRBJ2-1,TGTGCCAGCAGCCACCGAGATGGGACAAAATACAATGAGCAGTTCTTC,CASSHRDGTKYNEQFF
once,14,TRBV19,TRBD1,TRBJ2-5,TGTGCCAGTAGTATAGGACAGGGCGGGGAGACCCAGTACTTC,CASSIGQGGETQYF
.,15,TRBV7-3,.,TRBJ2-3,TGTGCCAGCAGCTTAGTACCGGGCCCCACAGATACGCAGTATTTT,CASSLVPGPTDTQYF
.,15,TRBV18,.,TRBJ2-5,TGTGCCAGCTCACCAAACGGAGGGTATCAAGAGACCCAGTACTTC,CASSPNGGYQETQYF
.,14,TRBV29-1,TRBD1,TRBJ2-3,TGCAGCGTGACAGGGGGCGCGCCTTCAGATACGCAGTATTTT,CSVTGGAPSDTQYF
.,15,TRBV2,.,TRBJ1-5,TGTGCCAGCAGTCCGACCACAAGGGCCAATCAGCCCCAGCATTTT,CASSPTTRANQPQHF
.,14,TRBV7-2,.,TRBJ1-3,TGTGCCAGCAGCCACCGGACCTCTGGAAACACCATATATTTT,CASSHRTSGNTIYF
.,14,TRBV24-1,.,TRBJ2-1,TGTGCCACCAGTGAGGAGGGAGTCCACAATGAGCAGTTCTTC,CATSEEGVHNEQFF
.,12,TRBV29-1,.,TRBJ2-7,TGCAGCTTCAAAAAGGGCCTCTACGAGCAGTACTTC,CSFKKGLYEQYF
.,16,TRBV5-4,TRBD1,TRBJ1-1,TGTGCCAGCAGCTTGGATCAGGGGGGGGCTAGCACTGAAGCTTTCTTT,CASSLDQGGASTEAFF
once,13,TRBV2,.,TRBJ1-1,TGTGCCAGCAGTGAAGGCGCGAACACTGAAGCTTTCTTT,CASSEGANTEAFF
.,17,TRBV20-1,.,TRBJ1-3,TGCAGTGCTAGTCCGGGGGGTTTAGGGCTTTCTGGAAACACCATATATTTT,CSASPGGLGLSGNTIYF
.,15,TRBV6-5,.,TRBJ2-1,TGTGCCAGCAGTTACTCGTTTTGGGGGATCCATGAGCAGTTCTTC,CASSYSFWGIHEQFF
.,15,TRBV7-3,TRBD2,TRBJ2-2,TGTGCCAGCAGCTTCGCGGGAGGGCCCGCCGGGGAGCTGTTTTTT,CASSFAGGPAGELFF
.,16,TRBV6-5,TRBD2,TRBJ2-2,TGTGCCAGCAGTTGGAGGGCGGGAGATCGCACCGGGGAGCTGTTTTTT,CASSWRAGDRTGELFF
.,16,TRBV6-6,TRBD2,TRBJ2-2,TGTGCCAGCAGTTACCGGACTAGCGCTCGACCCGGGGAGCTGTTTTTT,CASSYRTSARPGELFF
.,14,TRBV28,.,TRBJ1-1,TGTGCCAGCAGTTTAACTCAGGGGTTTAATGAAGCTTTCTTT,CASSLTQGFNEAFF
.,13,TRBV3-1/TRBV3-2,.,TRBJ2-2,TGTGCCAGCAGCCCCCGACTCACCGGGGAGCTGTTTTTT,CASSPRLTGELFF
.,16,TRBV6-5,TRBD2,TRBJ2-4,TGTGCCAGCAGTTACTCGAGACTAGCGGGAGTTAACATTCAGTACTTC,CASSYSRLAGVNIQYF